This TCR beta chain was sequenced for a study of T cells in Graves' hyperthyroidism and ophthalmopathy. Germline V CDR1 and CDR2: SNHLY, FYNNEI. Trimming pared 5 bases from V and 0 bases from J, leaving 8 bases between. This CDR3 has 14 amino acids. Template material for amplifying TCR beta CDR3 regions consisted of RNA transcripts. HTBI primers were the set used in a first-round RT-PCR of the TCR CDR3. One entry per CDR3 protein results from TCRdb running MiXCR on the multiplex PCR reads. The top ten clones hold about a sixth of a sample with approximately 710,000 distinct CDR3 sequences, roughly 17% of them seen once.

This clonotype originated in a man over 45 with Graves' hyperthyroidism. The chain combines TRBV2 with TRBJ2-1; D call uncertain. The sequencing input was blood. CDR3 nucleotide sequence: TGTGCCAGCAGTCCACCCCACTCCTACAATGAGCAGTTCTTC. As protein: CASSPPHSYNEQFF. Supplemented by reference TRBV2 and TRBJ2-1, the full variable domain reads EPEVTQTPSHQVTQMGQEVILRCVPISNHLYFYWYRQILGQKVEFLVSFYNNEISEKSEIFDDQFSVERPDGSNFTLKIRSTKLEDSAMYFCASSPPHSYNEQFFGPGTRLTVL.